This entry lists 5 T cell receptor beta chains sequenced from one sample in a study of cytomegalovirus exposure and HLA in healthy donors. 13 Jbeta primers and 60 Vbeta primers were used for the PCR. Here immunoSEQ multiplex PCR was the method, and the copy in TCRdb shows in-frame clones only, minus some. Here the sample spans some 110,000 clones, about 13% being singletons. Sequenced material: PBMCs. These TCRs come from a man in his forties or fifties in good health and CMV-seropositive.

This chain uses TRBV18 with TRBJ2-7; D is possibly TRBD2 (5 bases). Looked up from germline, CDR1 is KGHSH and CDR2 is LQKENI. Trimming shortened V by 3 bases and J by 3 bases, and 15 bases separated the two germline ends. The CDR3 has 15 amino acids. In DNA, the CDR3 is TGTGCCAGCTCACCCTCAAGCGGTGGGGTCTACGAGCAGTACTTC. This codes for CASSPSSGGVYEQYF. The entire variable domain, with the rest obtained from reference TRBV18 and TRBJ2-7, is as follows: NAGVMQNPRHLVRRRGQEARLRCSPMKGHSHVYWYRQLPEEGLKFMVYLQKENIIDESGMPKERFSAEFPKEGPSILRIQQVVRGDSAAYFCASSPSSGGVYEQYFGPGTRLTVT.

This clone was recorded a few times. The chain carries TRBV5-6 and TRBJ2-7; TRBD2 aligns across 9 bases. With V trimmed by 0 bases and J by 6 bases, 10 bases remained unmatched. Germline-derived CDR1 and CDR2 are SGHDT and YYEEEE. The CDR3 sequence is 16 residues long. The CDR3 nucleotides are TGTGCCAGCAGCTTGGAAGGCGGGAGGGCCGGCCGCGAGCAGTACTTC. Translating it yields CASSLEGGRAGREQYF.

This clone has only a few counts. The J gene is TRBJ2-1, the V gene TRBV9; TRBD2 is a possible D gene (5 bases). V lost 4 bases and J lost 9, with 14 bases in between. CDR1 and CDR2 from the germline V gene are SGDLS and YYNGEE. The CDR3 is 13 residues long. The CDR3 here is CASSILLSGEQFF. CDR3 nucleotides: TGTGCCAGCAGCATCCTTTTGAGCGGTGAGCAGTTCTTC.

The chain carries TRBV7-9 and TRBJ2-7; TRBD2 is a possible D gene (5 bases). Germline CDR1 and CDR2: SEHNR and FQNEAQ (reference sequence). The CDR3 loop spans 12 amino acids. V lost 4 bases, J lost 8 bases, and 12 bases lay in between. The CDR3 nucleotides are TGTGCCAGCAGCTCTCAACTAGTGCAGCAGTACTTC. This codes for CASSSQLVQQYF.

J is TRBJ2-3 and V is TRBV19; 8 nucleotides line up with TRBD2. The CDR3 covers 16 residues. Per germline, CDR1 LNHDA and CDR2 SQIVND (reference sequence). The ends lost 4 bases at V and 3 bases at J; junction bases unmatched: 9. The CDR3 sequence: CASSTTGLDFTDTQYF. The CDR3, as DNA: TGTGCCAGTAGTACGACGGGACTAGATTTTACAGATACGCAGTATTTT.